The rows below give T cell receptor beta chains drawn from one sample of a study of T cell responses to AZD1222 COVID-19 vaccine. Using immunoSEQ multiplex PCR, the repertoire was profiled, and TCRdb retains in-frame clones only, with some absent. The sample records about 61,000 clones, 70% to 90% being singletons. The sample consisted of peripheral blood, taken on day 0 of AZD1222 vaccination. The receptors here all came from an adult in good health. The CDR3 runs from the conserved cysteine through the conserved F or W. Each record gives: clone size, D gene, V gene, J gene, CDR3 protein, CDR3 DNA. A D gene is named only where the DNA matches it firmly. Clone size, where shown, is once, few, many, or a class for clones that have expanded.

clone_size: .
d_call: TRBD2
v_call: TRBV5-1
j_call: TRBJ2-1
cdr3_aa: CASSSQGGLAGNEQFF
cdr3_nt: TGCGCCAGCAGCTCCCAGGGAGGACTAGCGGGCAATGAGCAGTTCTTC

clone_size: .
d_call: TRBD1
v_call: TRBV7-2
j_call: TRBJ1-2
cdr3_aa: CASSRDRLGYTF
cdr3_nt: TGTGCCAGCAGCCGGGACAGGCTGGGCTACACCTTC

clone_size: .
d_call: TRBD1
v_call: TRBV5-1
j_call: TRBJ2-2
cdr3_aa: CASSPGQGPAGELFF
cdr3_nt: TGCGCCAGCAGCCCGGGACAGGGGCCTGCCGGGGAGCTGTTTTTT

clone_size: .
d_call: .
v_call: TRBV2
j_call: TRBJ1-5
cdr3_aa: CASSSDRLGQPQHF
cdr3_nt: TGTGCCAGCAGTTCCGACAGGCTCGGACAGCCCCAGCATTTT

clone_size: few
d_call: .
v_call: TRBV18
j_call: TRBJ2-7
cdr3_aa: CASSPPARVYEQYF
cdr3_nt: TGTGCCAGCTCACCACCGGCCAGGGTTTACGAGCAGTACTTC

clone_size: .
d_call: .
v_call: TRBV9
j_call: TRBJ2-3
cdr3_aa: CASREGHGAGDTQYF
cdr3_nt: TGTGCCAGCAGGGAGGGACACGGCGCGGGAGATACGCAGTATTTT

clone_size: .
d_call: TRBD2
v_call: TRBV7-9
j_call: TRBJ2-2
cdr3_aa: CASSLVSGANTGELFF
cdr3_nt: TGTGCCAGCAGCTTAGTTAGCGGGGCGAACACCGGGGAGCTGTTTTTT

clone_size: .
d_call: .
v_call: TRBV12-3/TRBV12-4
j_call: TRBJ2-5
cdr3_aa: CASSQFPVTQYF
cdr3_nt: TGTGCCAGCAGTCAGTTCCCGGTGACCCAGTACTTC

clone_size: .
d_call: TRBD1
v_call: TRBV10-2
j_call: TRBJ2-1
cdr3_aa: CASSEAGGRNEQFF
cdr3_nt: TGCGCCAGCAGTGAGGCAGGGGGCCGGAATGAGCAGTTCTTC

clone_size: .
d_call: .
v_call: TRBV10-3
j_call: TRBJ2-7
cdr3_aa: CAIRGQREQYF
cdr3_nt: TGTGCCATCCGCGGACAGAGAGAGCAGTACTTC

clone_size: .
d_call: .
v_call: TRBV4-1
j_call: TRBJ2-1
cdr3_aa: CASSQELFMNEQFF
cdr3_nt: TGCGCCAGCAGCCAAGAACTGTTTATGAATGAGCAGTTCTTC

clone_size: .
d_call: TRBD1
v_call: TRBV19
j_call: TRBJ2-2
cdr3_aa: CASSAQGDTGELFF
cdr3_nt: TGTGCCAGTAGTGCACAGGGGGACACCGGGGAGCTGTTTTTT

clone_size: .
d_call: TRBD2
v_call: TRBV29-1
j_call: TRBJ2-3
cdr3_aa: CSVRPGGRTDTQYF
cdr3_nt: TGCAGCGTTCGTCCGGGGGGTCGTACAGATACGCAGTATTTT

clone_size: few
d_call: .
v_call: TRBV30
j_call: TRBJ2-3
cdr3_aa: CAWSVRTTGGRADTQYF
cdr3_nt: TGTGCCTGGAGTGTCAGAACTACCGGGGGGCGGGCAGATACGCAGTATTTT

clone_size: .
d_call: TRBD2
v_call: TRBV2
j_call: TRBJ2-3
cdr3_aa: CASDRLRGADTQYF
cdr3_nt: TGTGCCAGCGATCGGCTGCGGGGGGCAGATACGCAGTATTTT

clone_size: once
d_call: TRBD1
v_call: TRBV19
j_call: TRBJ1-4
cdr3_aa: CASSPLNPGQGNEKLFF
cdr3_nt: TGTGCCAGTAGCCCCCTAAATCCGGGACAGGGCAATGAAAAACTGTTTTTT

clone_size: .
d_call: .
v_call: TRBV6-1
j_call: TRBJ1-2
cdr3_aa: CASSEEGPLRGYTF
cdr3_nt: TGTGCCAGCAGTGAAGAGGGGCCCCTTCGCGGCTACACCTTC

clone_size: .
d_call: .
v_call: TRBV19
j_call: TRBJ2-1
cdr3_aa: CASSIGAQVNEQFF
cdr3_nt: TGTGCCAGTAGTATAGGCGCCCAGGTCAATGAGCAGTTCTTC

clone_size: .
d_call: .
v_call: TRBV18
j_call: TRBJ1-1
cdr3_aa: CASSLQVPRDTEAFF
cdr3_nt: TGTGCCAGCTCACTTCAGGTGCCGCGGGACACTGAAGCTTTCTTT

clone_size: .
d_call: .
v_call: TRBV9
j_call: TRBJ1-3
cdr3_aa: CASSVGQGYGNTIYF
cdr3_nt: TGTGCCAGCAGCGTAGGGCAGGGTTACGGAAACACCATATATTTT

clone_size: .
d_call: TRBD1
v_call: TRBV7-9
j_call: TRBJ2-7
cdr3_aa: CASSGGQGIYF
cdr3_nt: TGTGCCAGCAGCGGGGGACAGGGTATTTACTTC

clone_size: .
d_call: TRBD1
v_call: TRBV5-8
j_call: TRBJ1-5
cdr3_aa: CASSAGTGGSQPQHF
cdr3_nt: TGTGCCAGCAGCGCAGGGACAGGGGGCAGTCAGCCCCAGCATTTT

clone_size: .
d_call: .
v_call: TRBV9
j_call: TRBJ2-2
cdr3_aa: CASSVGGAGTGELFF
cdr3_nt: TGTGCCAGCAGCGTAGGTGGGGCGGGCACCGGGGAGCTGTTTTTT

clone_size: .
d_call: TRBD1
v_call: TRBV10-3
j_call: TRBJ1-4
cdr3_aa: CATGTGGEKLFF
cdr3_nt: TGTGCCACCGGGACAGGGGGTGAAAAACTGTTTTTT

clone_size: .
d_call: TRBD2
v_call: TRBV18
j_call: TRBJ2-1
cdr3_aa: CASSMAGGGYNEQFF
cdr3_nt: TGTGCCAGCTCCATGGCAGGCGGGGGCTACAATGAGCAGTTCTTC

clone_size: .
d_call: .
v_call: TRBV2
j_call: TRBJ1-2
cdr3_aa: CASSLTGNYGYTF
cdr3_nt: TGTGCCAGCAGTTTAACAGGAAACTATGGCTACACCTTC

clone_size: .
d_call: .
v_call: TRBV6-5
j_call: TRBJ1-1
cdr3_aa: CASSSAGVTEAFF
cdr3_nt: TGTGCCAGCAGTTCGGCAGGGGTGACTGAAGCTTTCTTT

clone_size: once
d_call: .
v_call: TRBV30
j_call: TRBJ2-3
cdr3_aa: CAWSALDTQYF
cdr3_nt: TGTGCCTGGAGTGCCCTAGATACGCAGTATTTT

clone_size: .
d_call: .
v_call: TRBV5-4
j_call: TRBJ2-3
cdr3_aa: CASSSGQGGITDTQYF
cdr3_nt: TGTGCCAGCAGTTCGGGACAAGGGGGAATCACAGATACGCAGTATTTT

clone_size: medium-sized
d_call: .
v_call: TRBV5-1
j_call: TRBJ1-6
cdr3_aa: CASRSGSYNNSPLHF
cdr3_nt: TGCGCCAGCAGATCGGGCAGCTACAATAATTCACCCCTCCACTTT

clone_size: .
d_call: .
v_call: TRBV7-9
j_call: TRBJ1-1
cdr3_aa: CASSLQGLENTEAFF
cdr3_nt: TGTGCCAGCAGCTTGCAGGGACTTGAGAACACTGAAGCTTTCTTT

clone_size: .
d_call: TRBD2
v_call: TRBV3-1/TRBV3-2
j_call: TRBJ2-1
cdr3_aa: CASSQTSGGTYNEQFF
cdr3_nt: TGTGCCAGCAGCCAGACTAGCGGGGGAACCTACAATGAGCAGTTCTTC

clone_size: once
d_call: TRBD1
v_call: TRBV4-1
j_call: TRBJ1-6
cdr3_aa: CASSTPGQGNSPLHF
cdr3_nt: TGCGCCAGCAGCACTCCGGGACAGGGAAATTCACCCCTCCACTTT